This T cell receptor beta chain was retrieved from a study of T cell repertoires in cytomegalovirus infection. Germline CDR1 reads SGHDN; CDR2 reads FVKESK. V was clipped by 4 bases and J by 1 base, with 8 bases between them. This CDR3 contains 13 residues. TCRdb re-called the reads through MiXCR, storing one row per CDR3 protein. This sample has approximately 500,000 distinct CDR3 sequences, with approximately 15% found just once. Study conclusions and caveats: Carriers of CMV plus the relevant HLA were identified by cumulative public TCR beta family frequency. CMV-specific HLA-C-restricted TCR beta clonotypes dominated the ex vivo response.

In this sample, this clonotype turned up a few times. Its specificity is unknown. Sequencing used CD8+ T cells from PBMCs. The chain couples TRBV14 to TRBJ2-7; no clear D. The source of this sequence is a human donor in good health (CMV status not recorded). Some clones in this sample may be carry-over from other donors' samples. The CDR3 DNA follows: TGTGCCAGCAGCCCCCAGCCTTCCTACGAGCAGTACTTC. Translating gives CASSPQPSYEQYF.